The 7 T cell receptor beta chains listed next were all sequenced from one sample in a study of T cell responses to AZD1222 COVID-19 vaccine. TCRdb's table, derived via immunoSEQ multiplex PCR, lists solely in-frame clones and lacks some. The sample comprises about 130,000 clones, 90% of which are singletons, and about 4.2% rests with the top ten. This specimen was peripheral blood, taken on day 0 of MenACWY control vaccination. The receptors shown here come from an adult in good health.

The chain has TRBV18 and TRBJ2-1; D is tentatively TRBD1 or TRBD2 (6 bases each). Germline values: CDR1 KGHSH, CDR2 LQKENI. The CDR3 extends over 13 amino acids. With 1 base removed from V and 9 bases from J, the gap between germline ends came to 10 bases. Here the CDR3 reads CASSPHSGAEQFF. The CDR3 nucleotides read TGTGCCAGCTCACCACATTCGGGGGCTGAGCAGTTCTTC.

The genes are TRBV25-1 and TRBJ2-3, with TRBD1 matching over 7 bases. Germline-derived CDR1 and CDR2 are MGHDK and SYGVNS. V trimming: 2 bases; J trimming: 1 base; junction bases outside the gene matches: 3. The CDR3 loop spans 15 amino acids. CDR3 loop: CASSERGRGTDTQYF. The CDR3 DNA sequence: TGTGCCAGCAGTGAAAGGGGGCGCGGCACAGATACGCAGTATTTT.

V usage is TRBV30 and J usage is TRBJ2-2; D might be TRBD2 (5 bases). Germline V gives CDR1 GTSNPN, CDR2 SVGIG (reference sequence). The CDR3 has 13 residues. V lost 1 base to trimming and J lost 4 bases, with 7 bases between them. For the CDR3, the DNA is TGTGCCTGGAGTGAGGGAGTCACCGGGGAGCTGTTTTTT. As protein: CAWSEGVTGELFF.

This chain uses TRBV3-1 (or the pseudogene TRBV3-2) with TRBJ2-3; TRBD1 is a possible D gene (6 bases). Looked up from germline, CDR1 is LGHDT and CDR2 is YNNKEL (reference sequence). The germline V and J ends were trimmed by 5 bases and 4 bases, with 13 bases remaining between them. CDR3 length: 14 residues. The CDR3 sequence: CASSDRYHADTQYF. The CDR3 nucleotides are TGTGCCAGCAGCGACAGGTATCATGCAGATACGCAGTATTTT.

The V call is TRBV7-9, the J call TRBJ1-3; D is undetermined. Trimming cost V 3 bases and J 0 bases, with 18 bases left between them. The length of the CDR3 is 18 residues. The germline gives CDR1 SEHNR, CDR2 FQNEAQ (reference sequence). Written as DNA, the CDR3 is TGTGCCAGCAGCTTCTTCCCCGAGAGGCTGAGCTCTGGAAACACCATATATTTT. It translates to CASSFFPERLSSGNTIYF.

Note on this clone: The germline gene is not matched at one end of the junction; a read error may be the cause. V gene TRBV3-1 (or the pseudogene TRBV3-2) combines with J gene TRBJ2-7, with TRBD2 as a possible D gene (5 bases). Germline values: CDR1 LGHDT, CDR2 YNNKEL (reference sequence). The CDR3 runs to 13 residues. The CDR3 loop reads CASSPPKGSSPHF. CDR3 nucleotides: TGTGCCAGCAGCCCACCAAAAGGGAGTTCCCCACACTTC.

The CDR3 DNA is TGTGCCAGCAGTACCCACAGGGGGCAGGGCACCGGGGAGCTGTTTTTT. It translates to CASSTHRGQGTGELFF. V usage is TRBV27 and J usage is TRBJ2-2; 9 nucleotides agree with TRBD1. The CDR3 loop spans 16 amino acids. CDR1 and CDR2 (germline): MNHEY, SMNVEV (reference sequence). V shed 5 bases, J shed 4 bases, and the junction held 8 bases outside the gene matches.